This T cell receptor (beta chain) was sequenced in a study of read filtering for tumor transcriptome and immune sequencing. Many counts were recorded for this clonotype. Molecular barcoded adaptors covering alpha/delta and beta/gamma chains were used on 400 ng RNA. Using its own MiXCR run on the reads, TCRdb lists one record per CDR3 protein. Of 43,000 or so distinct CDR3 sequences listed, more than 10% are singletons. The J segment lost 3 bases and the V segment lost 4 bases, leaving 0 bases of the junction unmatched. CDR3 size: 13 residues. The source is a donor at least 40 years old with multiple myeloma. The sample consisted of a population of CD138-negative cells sorted from bone marrow. The rearrangement uses TRBV12-3 or TRBV12-4 and TRBJ1-1, with 9 bases identical to TRBD1. The CDR3 is CASSWDRDTEAFF. DNA of the CDR3: TGTGCCAGCAGTTGGGACAGGGACACTGAAGCTTTCTTT.